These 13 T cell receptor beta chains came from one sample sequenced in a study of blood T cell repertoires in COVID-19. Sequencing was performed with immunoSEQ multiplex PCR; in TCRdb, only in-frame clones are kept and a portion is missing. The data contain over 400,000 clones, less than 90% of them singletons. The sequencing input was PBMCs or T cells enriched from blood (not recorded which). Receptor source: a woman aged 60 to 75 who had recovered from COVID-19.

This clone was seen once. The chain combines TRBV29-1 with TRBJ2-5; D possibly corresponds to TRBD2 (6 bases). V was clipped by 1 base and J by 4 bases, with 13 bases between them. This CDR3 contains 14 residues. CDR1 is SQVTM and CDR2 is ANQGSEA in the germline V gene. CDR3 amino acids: CSVEGGSGVETQYF. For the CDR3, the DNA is TGCAGCGTTGAAGGGGGGTCGGGGGTAGAGACCCAGTACTTC.

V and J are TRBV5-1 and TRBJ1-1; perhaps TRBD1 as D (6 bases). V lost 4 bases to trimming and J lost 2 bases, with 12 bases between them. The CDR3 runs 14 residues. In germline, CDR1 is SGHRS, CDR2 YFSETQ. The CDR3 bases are TGCGCCAGCAGCCCGGACAGTCCAAACACTGAAGCTTTCTTT. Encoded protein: CASSPDSPNTEAFF.

CDR3 DNA sequence: TGTGCCAGCAGTTATGGCGGGGATGAAAAACTGTTTTTT. Amino acid sequence: CASSYGGDEKLFF. This chain uses TRBV6-5 with TRBJ1-4; D ambiguous. Germline assignment: CDR1 MNHEY and CDR2 SVGAGI. The CDR3 runs 13 residues. V shed 3 bases and J shed 6 bases, with 8 bases lying between them.

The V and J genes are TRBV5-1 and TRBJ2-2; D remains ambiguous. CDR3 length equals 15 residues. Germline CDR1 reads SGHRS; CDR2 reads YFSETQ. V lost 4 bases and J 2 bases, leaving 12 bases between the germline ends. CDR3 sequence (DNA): TGCGCCAGCAGCGACCTTTTGACAAACACCGGGGAGCTGTTTTTT. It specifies CASSDLLTNTGELFF.

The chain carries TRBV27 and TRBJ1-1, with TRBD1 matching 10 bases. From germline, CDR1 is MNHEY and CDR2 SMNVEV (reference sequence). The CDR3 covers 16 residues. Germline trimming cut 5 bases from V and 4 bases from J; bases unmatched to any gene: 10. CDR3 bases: TGTGCCAGCAGTCCAGGGACAGGGGCGGGATTCACTGAAGCTTTCTTT. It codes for CASSPGTGAGFTEAFF.

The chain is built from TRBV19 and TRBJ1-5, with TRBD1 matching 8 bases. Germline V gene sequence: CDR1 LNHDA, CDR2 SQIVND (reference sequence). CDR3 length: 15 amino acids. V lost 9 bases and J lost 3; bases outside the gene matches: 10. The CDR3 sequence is CASRDTGGNNQPQHF. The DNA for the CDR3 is TGTGCCAGCAGGGATACAGGGGGTAACAATCAGCCCCAGCATTTT.

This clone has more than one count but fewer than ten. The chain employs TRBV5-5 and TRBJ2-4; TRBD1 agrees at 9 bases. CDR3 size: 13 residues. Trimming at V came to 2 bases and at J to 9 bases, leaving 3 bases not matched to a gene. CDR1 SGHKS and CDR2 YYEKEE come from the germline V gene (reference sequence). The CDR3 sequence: CASSLSGQGIQYF. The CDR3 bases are TGTGCCAGCAGCTTATCGGGACAGGGCATTCAGTACTTC.

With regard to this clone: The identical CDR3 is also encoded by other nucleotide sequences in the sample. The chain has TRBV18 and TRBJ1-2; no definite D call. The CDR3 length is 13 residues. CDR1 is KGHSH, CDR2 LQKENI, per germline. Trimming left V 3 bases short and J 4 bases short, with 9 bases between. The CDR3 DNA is TGTGCCAGCTCACCGGGTCAGGCCTATGGCTACACCTTC. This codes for CASSPGQAYGYTF.

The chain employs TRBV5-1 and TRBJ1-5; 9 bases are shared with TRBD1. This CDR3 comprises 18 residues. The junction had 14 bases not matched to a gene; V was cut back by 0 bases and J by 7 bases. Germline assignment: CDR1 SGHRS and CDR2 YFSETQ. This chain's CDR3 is CASSLVPTEQGANQPQHF. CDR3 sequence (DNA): TGCGCCAGCAGCTTGGTCCCAACGGAACAGGGGGCGAACCAGCCCCAGCATTTT.

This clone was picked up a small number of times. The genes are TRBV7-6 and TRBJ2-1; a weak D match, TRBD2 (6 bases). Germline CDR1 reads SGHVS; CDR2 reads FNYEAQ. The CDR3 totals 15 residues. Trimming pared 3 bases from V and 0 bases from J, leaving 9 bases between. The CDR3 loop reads CASSLGLSSYNEQFF. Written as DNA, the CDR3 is TGTGCCAGCAGCTTGGGACTGAGCTCCTACAATGAGCAGTTCTTC. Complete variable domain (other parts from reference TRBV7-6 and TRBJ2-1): GAGVSQSPRYKVTKRGQDVALRCDPISGHVSLYWYRQALGQGPEFLTYFNYEAQQDKSGLPNDRFSAERPEGSISTLTIQRTEQRDSAMYRCASSLGLSSYNEQFFGPGTRLTVL.

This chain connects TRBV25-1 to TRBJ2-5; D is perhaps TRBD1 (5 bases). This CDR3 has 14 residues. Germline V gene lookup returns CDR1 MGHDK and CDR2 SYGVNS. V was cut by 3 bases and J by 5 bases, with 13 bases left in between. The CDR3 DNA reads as TGTGCCAGCAGTGATCACGGCAGGGTGGAGACCCAGTACTTC. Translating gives CASSDHGRVETQYF.

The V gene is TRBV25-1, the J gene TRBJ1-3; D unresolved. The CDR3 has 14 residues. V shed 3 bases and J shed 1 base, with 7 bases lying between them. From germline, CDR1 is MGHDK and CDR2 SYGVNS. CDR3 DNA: TGTGCCAGCAGTGAGGCTCTTTCTGGAAACACCATATATTTT. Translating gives CASSEALSGNTIYF.

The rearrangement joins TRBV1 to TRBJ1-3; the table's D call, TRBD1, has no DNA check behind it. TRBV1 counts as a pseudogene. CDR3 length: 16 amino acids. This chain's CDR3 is CTSSPNRGNSGNTIYF. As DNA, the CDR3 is TGCACCAGCAGCCCTAACAGGGGAAACTCTGGAAACACCATATATTTT.